Ten or more counts support the clone carrying this T cell receptor (beta chain). Its antigen is not identified. The data were obtained in a study of CD8 T cells in ankylosing spondylitis. Findings of the study overall: Within ankylosing spondylitis blood, a TCR beta motif made up of several highly homologous variants appeared to be characteristic. The authors found the disease-linked clones to be CD8+ and relatively rare in peripheral blood. Significantly higher representation of disease-linked clones was reported for matched ankylosing spondylitis synovial fluid.

V was pared by 6 bases and J by 1 base, with 9 bases between. CDR3 length equals 13 residues. Each TCR beta library was made by quantitative 5'-RACE that incorporated molecular barcodes. TCRdb ran MiXCR on the 5' RACE reads and lists one entry per CDR3 protein. The table has roughly 230,000 distinct CDR3 sequences, around 8% seen once; the top ten hold 4% to 5.5%. This receptor was identified in a female donor with ankylosing spondylitis or in good health (not recorded which). The V gene is TRBV12-3 or TRBV12-4, the J gene TRBJ1-1; the D is unclear. Sequenced sample: blood, either unsorted or a sorted T cell fraction (not recorded which). The CDR3 reads CASRFSRNTEAFF. The CDR3 bases are TGTGCCAGCAGGTTCTCCAGGAACACTGAAGCTTTCTTT.